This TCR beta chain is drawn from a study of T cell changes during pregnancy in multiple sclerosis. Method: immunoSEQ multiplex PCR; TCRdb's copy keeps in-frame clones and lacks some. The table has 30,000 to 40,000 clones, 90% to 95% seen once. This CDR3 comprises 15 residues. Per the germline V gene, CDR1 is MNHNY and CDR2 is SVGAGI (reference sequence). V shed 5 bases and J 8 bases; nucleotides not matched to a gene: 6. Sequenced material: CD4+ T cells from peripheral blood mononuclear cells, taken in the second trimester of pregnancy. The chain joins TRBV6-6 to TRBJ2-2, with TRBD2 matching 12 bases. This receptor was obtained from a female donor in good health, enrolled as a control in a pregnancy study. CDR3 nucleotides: TGTGCCAGCAGTGCCTTGGGGACTAGCGGGGGGGAGCTGTTTTTT. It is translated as CASSALGTSGGELFF.